Below, one TCR beta chain is given with its context. The data derive from a study of blood T cell repertoires in COVID-19. Original handling: Using reference gene primer amplification, nucleated cell counts were estimated. The method was immunoSEQ multiplex PCR; TCRdb's version includes in-frame clones alone and lacks a portion of them. That table supplies the V and J calls and clone size; D and trimming were determined from the DNA. The data contain 130,000 or so clones, around 84% of them singletons. J gave up 4 bases and V 0 bases, and 5 bases lay outside the gene matches. CDR3 length equals 15 residues. Germline V gene lookup returns CDR1 SGHTA and CDR2 FQGNSA.

Sequencing was carried out using peripheral blood. This sequence joins TRBV7-2 and TRBJ2-5; TRBD2 matches at 7 bases. This TCR was sampled from an older woman with acute or convalescent COVID-19. The CDR3 is CASSLARTGGETQYF. In nucleotides, the CDR3 is TGTGCCAGCAGCTTAGCTCGGACGGGGGGAGAGACCCAGTACTTC.